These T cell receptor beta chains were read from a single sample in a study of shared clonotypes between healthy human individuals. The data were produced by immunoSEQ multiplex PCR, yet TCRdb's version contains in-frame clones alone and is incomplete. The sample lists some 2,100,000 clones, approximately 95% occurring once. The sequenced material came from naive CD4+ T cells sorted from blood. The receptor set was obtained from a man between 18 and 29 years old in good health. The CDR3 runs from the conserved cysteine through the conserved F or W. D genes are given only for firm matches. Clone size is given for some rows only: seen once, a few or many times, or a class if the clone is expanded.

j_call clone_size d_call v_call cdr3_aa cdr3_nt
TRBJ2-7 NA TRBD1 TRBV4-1 CASSQPLGQGAYEQYF TGCGCCAGCAGCCAACCGCTGGGACAGGGGGCCTACGAGCAGTACTTC
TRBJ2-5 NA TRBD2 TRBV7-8 CASSFPAGGKETQYF TGTGCCAGCAGCTTTCCGGCGGGGGGGAAAGAGACCCAGTACTTC
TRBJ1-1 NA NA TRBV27 CASSSWTSNIAEAFF TGTGCCAGCAGTTCCTGGACTTCAAACATCGCTGAAGCTTTCTTT
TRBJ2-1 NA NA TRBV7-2 CASSPGRNEQFF TGTGCCAGCAGCCCGGGGAGGAATGAGCAGTTCTTC
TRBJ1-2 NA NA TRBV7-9 CASSEGVDRGGYTF TGTGCCAGCAGCGAGGGAGTCGATCGGGGCGGCTACACCTTC
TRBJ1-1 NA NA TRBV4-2 CASSQDLVRDTEAFF TGTGCCAGCAGCCAAGATCTAGTGAGGGACACTGAAGCTTTCTTT
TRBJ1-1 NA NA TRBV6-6 CASSRLIQYSNTEAFF TGTGCCAGCAGTAGACTTATCCAGTATTCGAACACTGAAGCTTTCTTT
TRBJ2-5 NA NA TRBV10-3 CAISESTSTEETQYF TGTGCCATCAGTGAGTCGACTTCGACAGAAGAGACCCAGTACTTC
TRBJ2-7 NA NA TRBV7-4 CASSPSPNYEQYF TGTGCCAGCAGCCCCAGCCCCAATTACGAGCAGTACTTC
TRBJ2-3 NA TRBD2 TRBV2 CASSETGGGTDTQYF TGTGCCAGCAGTGAAACGGGAGGGGGCACAGATACGCAGTATTTT
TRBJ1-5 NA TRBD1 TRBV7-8 CASSLVAGQGFDQPQHF TGTGCCAGCAGCTTAGTTGCGGGACAGGGTTTCGATCAGCCCCAGCATTTT
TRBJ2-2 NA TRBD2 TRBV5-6 CASSFTLAGGSNTGELFF TGTGCCAGCAGCTTTACGTTAGCGGGAGGCTCGAACACCGGGGAGCTGTTTTTT
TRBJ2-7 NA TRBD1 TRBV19 CASSMAGQGTSYEQYF TGTGCCAGTAGTATGGCGGGACAGGGCACTTCCTACGAGCAGTACTTC
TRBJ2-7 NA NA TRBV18 CASSQRTDSYEQYF TGTGCCAGCTCACAGAGGACAGATTCCTACGAGCAGTACTTC
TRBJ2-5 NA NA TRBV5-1 CASRPQGGAGETQYF TGCGCCAGCAGACCCCAAGGGGGGGCTGGGGAGACCCAGTACTTC
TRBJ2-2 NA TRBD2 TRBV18 CASSPSGGLAVGGELFF TGTGCCAGCTCACCAAGCGGGGGACTAGCGGTCGGCGGGGAGCTGTTTTTT
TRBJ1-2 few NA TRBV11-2 CASSLDSLEAAIYGYTF TGTGCCAGCAGCTTAGATTCCCTGGAGGCAGCAATCTATGGCTACACCTTC